The rows below give T cell receptor beta chains drawn from one sample of a study of blood T cell repertoires in COVID-19. Profiled with immunoSEQ multiplex PCR; TCRdb holds only in-frame clones, not every one. The sample has a few hundred thousand clones; around 80% are singletons. Sequencing input: peripheral blood. These receptors originate from a man aged 35 to 55 who had recovered from COVID-19. CDR3s include the opening cysteine and the closing phenylalanine or tryptophan. Fields, in order: J gene, V gene, clone size, D gene, CDR3 protein, CDR3 DNA. D genes are given only for firm matches. The listing skips clone size in some rows; elsewhere it reads once, few, many or a size class.

TRBJ2-3	TRBV19	NA	NA	CASSSRVSTDTQYF	TGTGCCAGTAGTTCCAGGGTAAGCACAGATACGCAGTATTTT
TRBJ1-3	TRBV19	NA	NA	CASSMPGYGNTIYF	TGTGCCAGTAGTATGCCCGGGTACGGAAACACCATATATTTT
TRBJ2-1	TRBV7-9	NA	NA	CASTTYNEQFF	TGTGCCAGCACTACCTACAATGAGCAGTTCTTC
TRBJ1-5	TRBV7-2	NA	NA	CASSLADRVRGPQHF	TGTGCCAGCAGCTTAGCCGATCGGGTCCGTGGGCCCCAGCATTTT
TRBJ2-3	TRBV2	NA	NA	CASSEARTDTQYF	TGTGCCAGCAGTGAAGCGCGGACAGATACGCAGTATTTT
TRBJ2-2	TRBV6-1	many	TRBD2	CASSEKAGSGGRGTGELFF	TGTGCCAGCAGTGAAAAGGCGGGTAGCGGGGGACGAGGGACCGGGGAGCTGTTTTTT
TRBJ1-1	TRBV9	NA	NA	CASSAPGLRNTEAFF	TGTGCCAGCAGCGCCCCAGGACTGAGGAACACTGAAGCTTTCTTT
TRBJ2-5	TRBV5-4	NA	TRBD2	CASSRTSGRGETQYF	TGTGCCAGCAGCCGGACTAGCGGGAGGGGGGAGACCCAGTACTTC
TRBJ1-1	TRBV7-9	NA	NA	CASSLVAGTEAFF	TGTGCCAGCAGCTTGGTCGCCGGCACTGAAGCTTTCTTT
TRBJ1-3	TRBV7-2	NA	TRBD1	CASSLVFRGQVYF	TGTGCCAGCAGCTTAGTTTTCAGGGGGCAGGTGTATTTT
TRBJ2-5	TRBV12-5	NA	NA	CASGLKFGSEGGETQYF	TGTGCTAGTGGTTTGAAGTTCGGCAGTGAAGGAGGGGAGACCCAGTACTTC
TRBJ2-7	TRBV28	NA	TRBD2	CASSFPGGGGEQYF	TGTGCCAGCAGTTTCCCCGGGGGGGGAGGCGAGCAGTACTTC
TRBJ2-7	TRBV6-2/TRBV6-3	NA	NA	CASSYSPLQGYEQYF	TGTGCCAGCAGTTACTCGCCCCTTCAGGGGTACGAGCAGTACTTC
TRBJ2-2	TRBV7-2	NA	TRBD2	CASSLAAGLATGELFF	TGTGCCAGCAGCTTAGCGGCGGGACTAGCGACCGGGGAGCTGTTTTTT
TRBJ2-7	TRBV5-1	NA	NA	CASSPITGSRSYEQYF	TGCGCCAGCAGCCCGATTACAGGGTCGAGGTCCTACGAGCAGTACTTC
TRBJ1-5	TRBV6-1	NA	NA	CASRSTGYSNQPQHF	TGTGCCAGCAGATCCACAGGATATAGCAATCAGCCCCAGCATTTT
TRBJ2-3	TRBV12-3/TRBV12-4	NA	NA	CASSLGLHRTQYF	TGTGCCAGCAGTTTGGGCCTCCATCGCACGCAGTATTTT
TRBJ2-7	TRBV27	NA	TRBD2	CASHGLAGVYEQYF	TGTGCCAGTCACGGACTAGCGGGAGTCTACGAGCAGTACTTC
TRBJ2-3	TRBV2	NA	NA	CASSDGSRTNSGDTQYF	TGTGCCAGCAGTGATGGGAGCCGGACGAATTCGGGAGATACGCAGTATTTT
TRBJ2-7	TRBV29-1	NA	TRBD1	CSVQTGGVNHEQYF	TGCAGCGTCCAAACAGGGGGCGTAAACCACGAGCAGTACTTC
TRBJ2-3	TRBV3-1/TRBV3-2	NA	TRBD2	CASSRGAGEGKYF	TGTGCCAGCAGCCGAGGAGCGGGGGAGGGAAAGTATTTT
TRBJ1-3	TRBV2	once	TRBD1	CASSEDRGLGNTIYF	TGTGCCAGCAGTGAAGACAGGGGACTCGGAAACACCATATATTTT
TRBJ1-5	TRBV12-3/TRBV12-4	few	NA	CASSLALGQPQHF	TGTGCCAGCAGTTTAGCCCTAGGTCAGCCCCAGCATTTT
TRBJ2-3	TRBV30	NA	TRBD2	CAYSTSSSTDTQYF	TGTGCCTATTCGACTAGCTCTAGCACAGATACGCAGTATTTT
TRBJ2-1	TRBV10-3	NA	TRBD2	CAISESASGRGEQFF	TGTGCCATCAGTGAGTCTGCTAGCGGGAGGGGAGAGCAGTTCTTC
TRBJ2-2	TRBV21-1	NA	NA	CASSVPGLGSGELFF	TGTGCCAGCAGCGTGCCGGGACTAGGTTCCGGGGAGCTGTTTTTT
TRBJ2-3	TRBV6-1	NA	TRBD1	CASSEAPGQGADTQYF	TGTGCCAGCAGTGAAGCTCCGGGACAGGGGGCCGATACGCAGTATTTT
TRBJ1-3	TRBV9	NA	TRBD1	CASSVGKDRGSGNTIYF	TGTGCCAGCAGCGTAGGAAAAGACAGGGGGTCTGGAAACACCATATATTTT
TRBJ2-7	TRBV6-5	NA	NA	CASSRRRSSYEQYF	TGTGCCAGCTCTCGACGGAGGAGCTCCTACGAGCAGTACTTC
TRBJ1-5	TRBV27	NA	NA	CASKTRVSNQPQHF	TGTGCCAGCAAGACGCGGGTGAGCAATCAGCCCCAGCATTTT